The entry below gives a single T cell receptor (beta chain) sequence along with its context. CDR1 and CDR2 from the germline V gene are SGHKS and YYEKEE (reference sequence). Deletions cut 2 bases from V and 3 bases from J, with 8 bases between. This CDR3 has 13 amino acids. This sample stems from a study of T cell changes during pregnancy in multiple sclerosis. Repertoires were generated with immunoSEQ multiplex PCR, while TCRdb's copy carries only in-frame clones and drops some. The table has roughly 80,000 clones, approximately 90% seen once. The rearrangement links TRBV5-5 to TRBJ1-1; a weak D match, TRBD1 (5 bases). This receptor was taken from a female donor with multiple sclerosis, enrolled in a pregnancy study. The specimen was peripheral blood, collected before pregnancy. CDR3 in amino acids: CASSFGHYTEAFF. The CDR3 DNA sequence: TGTGCCAGCAGCTTCGGACATTACACTGAAGCTTTCTTT.